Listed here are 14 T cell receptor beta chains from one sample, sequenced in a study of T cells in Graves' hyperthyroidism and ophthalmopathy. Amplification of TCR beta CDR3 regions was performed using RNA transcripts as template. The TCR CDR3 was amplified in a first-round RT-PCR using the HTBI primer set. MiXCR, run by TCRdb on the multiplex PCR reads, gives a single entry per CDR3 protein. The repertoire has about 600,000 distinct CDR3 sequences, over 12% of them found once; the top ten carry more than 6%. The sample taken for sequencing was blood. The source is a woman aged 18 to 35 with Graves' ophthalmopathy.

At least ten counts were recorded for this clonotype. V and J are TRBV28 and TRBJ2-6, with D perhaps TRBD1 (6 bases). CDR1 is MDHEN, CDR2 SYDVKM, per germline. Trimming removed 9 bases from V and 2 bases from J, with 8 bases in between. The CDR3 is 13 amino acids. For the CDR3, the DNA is TGTGCCAGTTACAGGGCTGGGGCCAACGTCCTGACTTTC. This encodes CASYRAGANVLTF.

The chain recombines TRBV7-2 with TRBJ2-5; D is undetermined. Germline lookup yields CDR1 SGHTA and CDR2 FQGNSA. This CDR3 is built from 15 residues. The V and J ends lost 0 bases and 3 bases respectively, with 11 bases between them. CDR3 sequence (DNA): TGTGCCAGCAGCTTAGCCGGTGGTGCCGAAGAGACCCAGTACTTC. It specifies CASSLAGGAEETQYF.

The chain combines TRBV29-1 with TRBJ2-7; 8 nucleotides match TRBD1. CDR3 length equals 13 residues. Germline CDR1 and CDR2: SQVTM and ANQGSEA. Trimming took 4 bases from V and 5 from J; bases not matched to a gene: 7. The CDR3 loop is CSVGRQGAHEQYF. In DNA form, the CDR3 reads TGCAGCGTTGGCCGGCAGGGGGCCCACGAGCAGTACTTC.

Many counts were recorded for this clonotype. CDR3 in DNA: TGTGCCAGCAAGGGACTAGCGGGAGCCGGGGAGCTGTTTTTT. It is translated as CASKGLAGAGELFF. This chain connects TRBV6-1 to TRBJ2-2, with 14 bases identical to TRBD2. The junction had 1 base not matched to a gene; V was cut back by 7 bases and J by 6 bases. Germline assignment: CDR1 MNHNS and CDR2 SASEGT. The CDR3 consists of 14 residues.

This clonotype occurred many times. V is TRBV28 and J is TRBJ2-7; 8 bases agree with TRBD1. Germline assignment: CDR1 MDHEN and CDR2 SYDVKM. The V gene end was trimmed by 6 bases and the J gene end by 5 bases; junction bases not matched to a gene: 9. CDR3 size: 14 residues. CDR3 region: CASSKDRARNEQYF. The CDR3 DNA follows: TGTGCCAGCAGCAAGGACAGGGCCCGGAACGAGCAGTACTTC.

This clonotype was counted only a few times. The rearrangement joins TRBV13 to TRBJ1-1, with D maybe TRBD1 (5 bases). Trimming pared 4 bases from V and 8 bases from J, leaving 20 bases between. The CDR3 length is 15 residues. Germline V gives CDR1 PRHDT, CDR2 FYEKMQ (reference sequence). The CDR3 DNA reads TGTGCCAGCAGCTACGGCCAGGTGGGGCATTCCGAAGCTTTCTTT. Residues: CASSYGQVGHSEAFF.

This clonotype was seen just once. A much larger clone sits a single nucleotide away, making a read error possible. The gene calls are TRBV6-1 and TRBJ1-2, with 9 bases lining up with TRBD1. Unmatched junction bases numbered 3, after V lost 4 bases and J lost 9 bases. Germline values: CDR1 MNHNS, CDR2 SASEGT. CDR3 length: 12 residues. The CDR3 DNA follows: TGTGCCAGCAGTGGGACAGGGGATAGCTACACCTTC. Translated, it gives CASSGTGDSYTF.

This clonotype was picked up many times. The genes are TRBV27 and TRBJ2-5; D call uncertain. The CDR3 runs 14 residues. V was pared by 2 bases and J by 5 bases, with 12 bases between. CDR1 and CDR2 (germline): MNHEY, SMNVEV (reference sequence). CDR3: CASSLVGSSETQYF. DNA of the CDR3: TGTGCCAGCAGTTTAGTCGGGTCTTCGGAGACCCAGTACTTC.

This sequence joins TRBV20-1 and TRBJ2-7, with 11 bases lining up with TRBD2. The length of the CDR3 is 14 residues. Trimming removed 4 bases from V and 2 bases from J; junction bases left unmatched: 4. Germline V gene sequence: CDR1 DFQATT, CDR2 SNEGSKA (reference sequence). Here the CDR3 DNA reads TGCAGTGCTACCTTAGCGGGAGGGGCCTACGAGCAGTACTTC. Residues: CSATLAGGAYEQYF.

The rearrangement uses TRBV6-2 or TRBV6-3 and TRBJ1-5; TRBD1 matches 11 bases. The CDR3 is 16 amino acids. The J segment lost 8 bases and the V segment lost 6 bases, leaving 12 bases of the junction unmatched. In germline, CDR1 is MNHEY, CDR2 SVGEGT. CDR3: CASRSTRTGGGKPQHF. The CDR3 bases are TGTGCCAGCAGGTCCACGAGGACAGGGGGCGGAAAGCCCCAGCATTTT.

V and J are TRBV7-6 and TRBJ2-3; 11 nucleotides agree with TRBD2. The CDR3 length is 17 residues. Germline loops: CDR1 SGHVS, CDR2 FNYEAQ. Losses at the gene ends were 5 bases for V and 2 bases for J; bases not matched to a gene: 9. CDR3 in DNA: TGTGCCAGCAGCCAATTAGCGGGAGGGCCTGACACAGATACGCAGTATTTT. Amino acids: CASSQLAGGPDTDTQYF.

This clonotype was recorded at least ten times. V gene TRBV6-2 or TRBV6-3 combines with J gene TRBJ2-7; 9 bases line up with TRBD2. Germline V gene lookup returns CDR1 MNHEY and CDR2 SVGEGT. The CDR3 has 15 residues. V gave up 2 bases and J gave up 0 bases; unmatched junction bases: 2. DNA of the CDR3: TGTGCCAGCAGTTACGGGACTAGCCCCTCCTACGAGCAGTACTTC. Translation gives CASSYGTSPSYEQYF.

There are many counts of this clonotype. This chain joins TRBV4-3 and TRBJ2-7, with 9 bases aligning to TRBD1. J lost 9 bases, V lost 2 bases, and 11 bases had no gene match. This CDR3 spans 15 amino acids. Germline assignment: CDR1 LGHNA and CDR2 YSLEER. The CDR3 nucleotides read TGCGCCAGCAGCCAACATCGGGACAGGGCTCCTCGGCAGTACTTC. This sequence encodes CASSQHRDRAPRQYF.

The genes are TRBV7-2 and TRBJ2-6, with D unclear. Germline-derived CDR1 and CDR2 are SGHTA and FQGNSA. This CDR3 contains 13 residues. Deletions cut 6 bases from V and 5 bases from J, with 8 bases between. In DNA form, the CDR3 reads TGTGCCAGCAGTCCCCTCTGGGCCAACGTCCTGACTTTC. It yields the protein CASSPLWANVLTF.